A selection of T cell receptor beta chains follows, all from one sample in a study of OX40 agonist ivuxolimab in advanced cancers. TCRdb's copy holds only in-frame clones and misses some; the assay was immunoSEQ multiplex PCR. The sample contains approximately 75,000 clones, over 75% of which appear only once. The input for sequencing was CD4+ or CD8+ T cells sorted from blood, taken in a trial of the OX40 agonist ivuxolimab. These receptors all stem from an adult with an advanced solid tumor such as melanoma, head and neck, liver or kidney cancer. Each CDR3 is given with its conserved first and last residue. Each record gives: V gene, D gene, clone size, J gene, CDR3 protein, CDR3 DNA. A D gene is named only where the DNA matches it firmly. A clone size is listed for some rows: how often the clone was seen (once, few, many), or a class if it is expanded.

>TRBV25-1|TRBD1|-|TRBJ2-2
CASLGQANTGELFF
TGTGCCAGCTTGGGACAGGCGAACACCGGGGAGCTGTTTTTT
>TRBV21-1|-|-|TRBJ2-5
CASSKSKVPQETQYF
TGTGCCAGCAGCAAAAGTAAGGTCCCCCAAGAGACCCAGTACTTC
>TRBV5-5|-|-|TRBJ1-2
CASSLLGSYGYTF
TGTGCCAGCAGCTTGTTAGGAAGCTATGGCTACACCTTC
>TRBV19|-|-|TRBJ2-3
CASSGEDRRDTQYF
TGTGCCAGTAGTGGGGAGGACCGGCGGGATACGCAGTATTTT
>TRBV4-3|-|once|TRBJ2-2
CASSQLLAPGELFF
TGCGCCAGCAGCCAACTCCTAGCGCCGGGGGAGCTGTTTTTT
>TRBV29-1|-|-|TRBJ2-1
CSVVGDSNEQFF
TGCAGCGTTGTTGGAGATAGCAATGAGCAGTTCTTC
>TRBV9|TRBD2|-|TRBJ2-7
CASSPLLAGEDEQYF
TGTGCCAGCAGCCCTTTACTAGCGGGAGAGGACGAGCAGTACTTC
>TRBV6-6|-|-|TRBJ2-5
CASSYERRKETQYF
TGTGCCAGCAGTTACGAGCGGAGGAAAGAGACCCAGTACTTC
>TRBV5-8|TRBD1|-|TRBJ1-2
CASSLHRDRPNYGYTF
TGTGCCAGCAGCTTGCATCGGGACAGGCCTAACTATGGCTACACCTTC
>TRBV5-8|-|few|TRBJ1-6
CASSLAGAYNSPLHF
TGTGCCAGCAGCTTGGCGGGGGCCTATAATTCACCCCTCCACTTT
>TRBV29-1|TRBD2|-|TRBJ2-7
CSVVGTSDSYEQYF
TGCAGCGTTGTCGGGACTAGCGACTCCTACGAGCAGTACTTC
>TRBV11-3|-|-|TRBJ2-7
CASSQGLSSYEQYF
TGTGCCAGCAGTCAGGGGTTAAGCTCCTACGAGCAGTACTTC
>TRBV11-3|-|-|TRBJ1-1
CASSLVVQGSVANTEAFF
TGTGCCAGCAGCTTAGTTGTCCAGGGGAGTGTGGCGAACACTGAAGCTTTCTTT
>TRBV7-2|TRBD2|-|TRBJ2-1
CASATGGTYNEQFF
TGTGCCAGCGCAACGGGGGGGACCTACAATGAGCAGTTCTTC
>TRBV5-5|-|-|TRBJ1-5
CASSLRVSYSNQPQHF
TGTGCCAGCAGCCTGCGGGTCTCTTATAGCAATCAGCCCCAGCATTTT
>TRBV5-1|-|few|TRBJ1-1
CASSFDWPNTEAFF
TGCGCCAGCAGCTTCGATTGGCCGAACACTGAAGCTTTCTTT
>TRBV7-9|-|-|TRBJ2-7
CASSLATQEQYF
TGTGCCAGCAGCTTAGCCACGCAGGAGCAGTACTTC
>TRBV4-2|-|-|TRBJ2-3
CASSQLATDTQYF
TGTGCCAGCAGCCAGCTAGCAACAGATACGCAGTATTTT
>TRBV29-1|-|-|TRBJ2-3
CSVEGRGWGDTQYF
TGCAGCGTTGAGGGAAGGGGTTGGGGGGATACGCAGTATTTT
>TRBV11-3|-|-|TRBJ1-1
CASSLDLGAAEAFF
TGTGCCAGCAGCTTAGATCTGGGAGCGGCTGAAGCTTTCTTT
>TRBV2|-|-|TRBJ1-4
CASMTVTGVEKLFF
TGTGCCAGCATGACAGTAACAGGAGTTGAAAAACTGTTTTTT
>TRBV15|-|-|TRBJ2-5
CATSRGVYRVAEQETQYF
TGTGCCACCAGCAGAGGGGTCTACCGGGTCGCCGAACAAGAGACCCAGTACTTC
>TRBV2|-|medium-sized|TRBJ1-6
CASRMTESVGSPLHF
TGTGCCAGCAGGATGACTGAGAGTGTCGGATCACCCCTCCACTTT
>TRBV29-1|-|-|TRBJ2-4
CSVVRDIQYF
TGCAGCGTTGTTCGGGACATTCAGTACTTC
>TRBV7-9|-|-|TRBJ1-2
CASSLLPGYTF
TGTGCCAGCAGCTTACTCCCTGGCTACACCTTC
>TRBV7-8|TRBD2|-|TRBJ2-7
CASSSPFAGVSSTVEQYF
TGTGCCAGCAGCTCCCCTTTTGCGGGAGTATCGTCGACGGTCGAGCAGTACTTC
>TRBV4-2|TRBD1|-|TRBJ1-4
CASSRKQGDYEKLFF
TGTGCCAGCAGCCGAAAACAGGGGGACTATGAAAAACTGTTTTTT
>TRBV10-3|-|-|TRBJ2-7
CAISEGNGEYEQYF
TGTGCCATCAGTGAAGGCAACGGGGAATACGAGCAGTACTTC
>TRBV12-5|-|-|TRBJ2-1
CASAQAFAAPEQFF
TGTGCTAGTGCCCAAGCCTTCGCGGCGCCGGAGCAGTTCTTC
>TRBV6-1|-|-|TRBJ1-2
CASRAGGAYGYTF
TGTGCCAGCCGCGCCGGGGGAGCCTATGGCTACACCTTC
>TRBV7-2|TRBD1|-|TRBJ2-3
CASSLGQPSTDTQYF
TGTGCCAGCAGCTTGGGACAGCCCAGCACAGATACGCAGTATTTT
>TRBV5-6|-|-|TRBJ2-2
CASSLESATGELFF
TGTGCCAGCAGCTTGGAGTCAGCAACCGGGGAGCTGTTTTTT
>TRBV29-1|-|-|TRBJ1-2
CSAETGHYGYTF
TGCAGCGCAGAGACAGGTCACTATGGCTACACCTTC
>TRBV6-1|-|-|TRBJ1-2
CASSDWVGGKAAGYTF
TGTGCCAGCAGTGATTGGGTGGGGGGCAAGGCAGCAGGCTACACCTTC
>TRBV4-2|TRBD1|-|TRBJ2-7
CASSLAGTGVYEQYF
TGTGCCAGCAGCTTGGCCGGGACAGGGGTATACGAGCAGTACTTC
>TRBV7-3|-|-|TRBJ1-1
CASSFRENTEAFF
TGTGCCAGCAGCTTCCGGGAGAACACTGAAGCTTTCTTT
>TRBV20-1|-|-|TRBJ1-1
CSAVMNTEAFF
TGCAGTGCTGTGATGAACACTGAAGCTTTCTTT
>TRBV29-1|-|few|TRBJ1-1
CSVPSGATEAFF
TGCAGCGTACCGTCAGGGGCAACTGAAGCTTTCTTT
>TRBV15|-|-|TRBJ2-2
CATSRGTRTGELFF
TGTGCCACCAGCAGGGGGACCCGCACCGGGGAGCTGTTTTTT
>TRBV19|TRBD1|-|TRBJ1-5
CASSGFGQGDNQPQHF
TGTGCCAGTAGCGGATTCGGACAGGGGGACAATCAGCCCCAGCATTTT
>TRBV18|TRBD2|-|TRBJ2-1
CASSPGTQGGRNEQFF
TGTGCCAGCTCACCAGGGACCCAGGGAGGGAGGAATGAGCAGTTCTTC
>TRBV29-1|-|few|TRBJ2-5
CSVAGTAQETQYF
TGCAGCGTAGCCGGGACGGCTCAAGAGACCCAGTACTTC
>TRBV7-3|-|-|TRBJ2-3
CASSPDIRTDTQYF
TGTGCCAGCAGCCCCGACATTCGCACAGATACGCAGTATTTT
>TRBV29-1|TRBD2|-|TRBJ2-3
CSVRSGTDTQYF
TGCAGCGTCCGTAGCGGGACAGATACGCAGTATTTT
>TRBV11-2|-|-|TRBJ2-1
CASSLDLTSGWNEQFF
TGTGCCAGCAGCTTAGATTTAACCTCCGGATGGAATGAGCAGTTCTTC
>TRBV11-3|-|-|TRBJ2-5
CASSSSYGYQETQYF
TGTGCCAGCAGCTCGTCCTATGGCTACCAAGAGACCCAGTACTTC
>TRBV7-2|TRBD2|-|TRBJ2-5
CASSLTQSRGDQETQYF
TGTGCCAGCAGCTTAACGCAAAGTCGGGGGGACCAAGAGACCCAGTACTTC
>TRBV6-6|-|once|TRBJ1-6
CASSYRVNSPLHF
TGTGCCAGCAGTTACAGGGTGAATTCACCCCTCCACTTT
>TRBV9|-|-|TRBJ1-1
CASSVGVDTEAFF
TGTGCCAGCAGCGTAGGGGTGGACACTGAAGCTTTCTTT
>TRBV4-3|-|-|TRBJ2-5
CASSVREQETQYF
TGCGCCAGCAGCGTCCGGGAGCAAGAGACCCAGTACTTC
>TRBV19|-|-|TRBJ1-1
CASSTNSPWVFF
TGTGCCAGTAGTACCAACAGTCCCTGGGTCTTCTTT
>TRBV18|TRBD1|-|TRBJ1-5
CASSPDRADSNQPQHF
TGTGCCAGCTCACCCGACAGGGCAGATAGCAATCAGCCCCAGCATTTT
>TRBV11-3|TRBD2|-|TRBJ2-2
CASSSPVASGSNTGELFF
TGTGCCAGCAGCTCGCCGGTGGCGAGCGGGAGTAACACCGGGGAGCTGTTTTTT
>TRBV7-6|-|-|TRBJ1-4
CASSQGSTNEKLFF
TGTGCCAGCAGCCAGGGATCGACTAATGAAAAACTGTTTTTT
>TRBV11-3|-|-|TRBJ2-7
CASSDYGQKVYEQYF
TGTGCCAGCAGCGATTACGGACAGAAAGTATACGAGCAGTACTTC
>TRBV28|-|-|TRBJ1-5
CASRTIARQLNQPQHF
TGTGCCAGCAGGACCATCGCTCGGCAGCTCAATCAGCCCCAGCATTTT
>TRBV5-4|-|-|TRBJ2-3
CASSLQGRWTDTQYF
TGTGCCAGCAGCTTACAGGGTCGTTGGACAGATACGCAGTATTTT
>TRBV19|TRBD2|-|TRBJ2-1
CASSIWGSGGFSYNEQFF
TGTGCCAGTAGTATCTGGGGTAGCGGGGGGTTTTCCTACAATGAGCAGTTCTTC